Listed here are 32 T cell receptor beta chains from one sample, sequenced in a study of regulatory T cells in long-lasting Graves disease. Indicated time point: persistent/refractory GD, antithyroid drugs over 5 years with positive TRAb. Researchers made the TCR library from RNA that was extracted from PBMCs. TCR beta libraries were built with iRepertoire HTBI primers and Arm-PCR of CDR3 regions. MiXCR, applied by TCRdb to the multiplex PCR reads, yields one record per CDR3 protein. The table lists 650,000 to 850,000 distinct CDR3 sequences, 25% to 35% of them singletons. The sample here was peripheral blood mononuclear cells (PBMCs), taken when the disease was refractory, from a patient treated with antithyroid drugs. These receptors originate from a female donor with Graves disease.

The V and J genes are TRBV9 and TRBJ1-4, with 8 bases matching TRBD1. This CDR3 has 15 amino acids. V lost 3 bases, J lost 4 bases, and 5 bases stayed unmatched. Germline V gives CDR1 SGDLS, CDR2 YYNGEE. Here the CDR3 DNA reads TGTGCCAGCAGCGACGGGACAGGTTATAATGAAAAACTGTTTTTT. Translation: CASSDGTGYNEKLFF. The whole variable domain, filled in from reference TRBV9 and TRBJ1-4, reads DSGVTQTPKHLITATGQRVTLRCSPRSGDLSVYWYQQSLDQGLQFLIQYYNGEERAKGNILERFSAQQFPDLHSELNLSSLELGDSALYFCASSDGTGYNEKLFFGSGTQLSVL.

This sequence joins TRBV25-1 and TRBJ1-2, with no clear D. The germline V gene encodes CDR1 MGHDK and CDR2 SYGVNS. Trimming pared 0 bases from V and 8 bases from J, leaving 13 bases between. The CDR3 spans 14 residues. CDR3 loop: CASSEYGRMGGYTF. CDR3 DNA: TGTGCCAGCAGTGAATATGGGCGCATGGGGGGCTACACCTTC.

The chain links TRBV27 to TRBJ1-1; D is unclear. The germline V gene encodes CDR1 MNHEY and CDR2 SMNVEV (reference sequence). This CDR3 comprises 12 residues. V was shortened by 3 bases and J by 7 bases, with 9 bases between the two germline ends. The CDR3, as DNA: TGTGCCAGCAGTTTTTTAAACGGTGAAGCTTTCTTT. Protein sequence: CASSFLNGEAFF.

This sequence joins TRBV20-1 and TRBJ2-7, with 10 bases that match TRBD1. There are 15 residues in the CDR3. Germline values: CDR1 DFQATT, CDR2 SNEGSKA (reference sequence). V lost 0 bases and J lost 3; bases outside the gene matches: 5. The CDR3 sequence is CSARDHGQGGYEQYF. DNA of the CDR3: TGCAGTGCTAGAGATCACGGACAGGGGGGCTACGAGCAGTACTTC.

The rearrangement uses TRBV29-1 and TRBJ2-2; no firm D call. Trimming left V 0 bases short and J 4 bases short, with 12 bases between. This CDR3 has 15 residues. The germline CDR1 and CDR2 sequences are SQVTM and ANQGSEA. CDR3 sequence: CSVEDVAGPTGELFF. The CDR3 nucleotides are TGCAGCGTTGAAGATGTGGCAGGACCCACCGGGGAGCTGTTTTTT.

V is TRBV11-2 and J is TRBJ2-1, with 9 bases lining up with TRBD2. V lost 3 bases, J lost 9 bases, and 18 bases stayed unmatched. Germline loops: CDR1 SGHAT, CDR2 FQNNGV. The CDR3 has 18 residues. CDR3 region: CASSFEGGGAGSRSEQFF. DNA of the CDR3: TGTGCCAGCAGCTTCGAGGGCGGGGGGGCCGGATCCCGGAGTGAGCAGTTCTTC.

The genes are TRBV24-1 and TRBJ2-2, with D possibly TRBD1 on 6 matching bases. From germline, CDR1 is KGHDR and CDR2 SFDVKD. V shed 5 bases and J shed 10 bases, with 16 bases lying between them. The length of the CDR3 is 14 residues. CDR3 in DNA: TGTGCCACCAGTGCAGGGGTGCATTCCGAGGAGCTGTTTTTT. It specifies CATSAGVHSEELFF.

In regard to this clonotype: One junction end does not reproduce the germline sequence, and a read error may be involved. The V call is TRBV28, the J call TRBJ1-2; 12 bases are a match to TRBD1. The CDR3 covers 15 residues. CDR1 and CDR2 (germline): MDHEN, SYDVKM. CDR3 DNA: TGTGCCAGCAGTTTAACCGGGACAGGGGGCGTCAATCCCATCTTC. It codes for CASSLTGTGGVNPIF.

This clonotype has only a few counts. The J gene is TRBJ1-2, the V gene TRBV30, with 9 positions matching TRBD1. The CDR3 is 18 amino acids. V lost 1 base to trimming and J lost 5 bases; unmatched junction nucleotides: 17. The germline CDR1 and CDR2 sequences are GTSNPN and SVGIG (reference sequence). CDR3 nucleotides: TGTGCCTGGAGTGAGAAAACTCCTTACAGGGGGCATACGTATGGCTACACCTTC. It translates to CAWSEKTPYRGHTYGYTF. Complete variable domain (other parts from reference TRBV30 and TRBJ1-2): SQTIHQWPATLVQPVGSPLSLECTVEGTSNPNLYWYRQAAGRGLQLLFYSVGIGQISSEVPQNLSASRPQDRQFILSSKKLLLSDSGFYLCAWSEKTPYRGHTYGYTFGSGTRLTVV.

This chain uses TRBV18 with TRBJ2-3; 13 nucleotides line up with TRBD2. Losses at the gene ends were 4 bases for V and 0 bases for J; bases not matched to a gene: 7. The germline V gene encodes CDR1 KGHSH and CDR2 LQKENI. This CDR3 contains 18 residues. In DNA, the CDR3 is TGTGCCAGCTCACTCTTAGGACTAGCGGGAGCTAGCACAGATACGCAGTATTTT. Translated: CASSLLGLAGASTDTQYF.

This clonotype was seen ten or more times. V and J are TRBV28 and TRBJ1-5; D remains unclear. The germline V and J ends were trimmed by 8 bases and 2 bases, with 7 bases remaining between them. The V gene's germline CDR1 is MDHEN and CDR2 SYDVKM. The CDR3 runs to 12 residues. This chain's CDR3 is CASGRGNQPQHF. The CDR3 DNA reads TGTGCCAGCGGACGGGGCAATCAGCCCCAGCATTTT.

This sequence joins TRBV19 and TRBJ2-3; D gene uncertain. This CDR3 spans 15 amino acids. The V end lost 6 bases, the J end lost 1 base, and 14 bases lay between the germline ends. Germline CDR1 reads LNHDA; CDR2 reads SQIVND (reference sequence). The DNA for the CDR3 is TGTGCCAGTAGCAACACCCTCGGACGCACAGATACGCAGTATTTT. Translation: CASSNTLGRTDTQYF.

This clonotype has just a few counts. The CDR3 DNA is TGTGCCTGGAGAGAGTGGGCAGGGACGGTGGATTCACCCCTCCACTTT. Its protein product is CAWREWAGTVDSPLHF. The chain carries TRBV30 and TRBJ1-6; D is perhaps TRBD1 (5 bases). Trimming stripped 3 bases from V and 8 bases from J, with 20 bases between. Germline V gene data show CDR1 as GTSNPN and CDR2 as SVGIG (reference sequence). CDR3 length: 16 amino acids. Full variable domain (missing parts from reference TRBV30 and TRBJ1-6): SQTIHQWPATLVQPVGSPLSLECTVEGTSNPNLYWYRQAAGRGLQLLFYSVGIGQISSEVPQNLSASRPQDRQFILSSKKLLLSDSGFYLCAWREWAGTVDSPLHFGNGTRLTVT.

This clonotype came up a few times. CDR3 protein: CASSTFLSPGAEQYF. In DNA, the CDR3 is TGTGCCAGCAGCACTTTCCTATCACCGGGAGCCGAGCAGTACTTC. This sequence joins TRBV28 and TRBJ2-7, with D maybe TRBD2 (6 bases). Germline-derived CDR1 and CDR2 are MDHEN and SYDVKM. The CDR3 is 15 residues long. V dropped 6 bases and J dropped 6 bases, with 21 bases sitting between them.

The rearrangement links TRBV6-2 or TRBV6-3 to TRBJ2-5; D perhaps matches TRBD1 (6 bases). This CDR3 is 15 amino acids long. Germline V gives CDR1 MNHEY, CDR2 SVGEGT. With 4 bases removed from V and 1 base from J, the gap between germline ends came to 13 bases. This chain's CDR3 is CASSSSGQPQETQYF. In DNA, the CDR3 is TGTGCCAGCAGTTCCTCCGGACAGCCCCAAGAGACCCAGTACTTC.

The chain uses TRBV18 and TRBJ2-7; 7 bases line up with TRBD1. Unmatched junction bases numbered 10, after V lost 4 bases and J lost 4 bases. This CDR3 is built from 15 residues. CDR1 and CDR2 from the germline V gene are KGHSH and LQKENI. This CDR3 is CASSRQQGILYEQYF. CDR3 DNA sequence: TGTGCCAGCTCACGCCAACAGGGGATTTTGTACGAGCAGTACTTC.

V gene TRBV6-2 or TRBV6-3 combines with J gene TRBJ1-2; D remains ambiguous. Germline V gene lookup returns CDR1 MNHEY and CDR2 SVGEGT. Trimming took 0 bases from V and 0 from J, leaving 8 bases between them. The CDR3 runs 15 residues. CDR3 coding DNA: TGTGCCAGCAGTTACTCCGAGACATCTAACTATGGCTACACCTTC. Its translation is CASSYSETSNYGYTF.

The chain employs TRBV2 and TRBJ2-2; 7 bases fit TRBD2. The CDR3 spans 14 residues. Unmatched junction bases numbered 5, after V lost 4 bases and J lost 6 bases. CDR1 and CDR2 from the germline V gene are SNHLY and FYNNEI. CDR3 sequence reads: CASSGSGGAGELFF. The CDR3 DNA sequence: TGTGCCAGCAGTGGATCTGGGGGGGCCGGGGAGCTGTTTTTT.

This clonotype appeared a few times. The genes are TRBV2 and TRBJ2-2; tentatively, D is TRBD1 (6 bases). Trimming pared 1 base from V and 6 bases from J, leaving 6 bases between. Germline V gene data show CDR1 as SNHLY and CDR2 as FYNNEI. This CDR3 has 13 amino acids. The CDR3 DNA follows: TGTGCCAGCAGTGAAGAGGGGGCCGGGGAGCTGTTTTTT. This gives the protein CASSEEGAGELFF.

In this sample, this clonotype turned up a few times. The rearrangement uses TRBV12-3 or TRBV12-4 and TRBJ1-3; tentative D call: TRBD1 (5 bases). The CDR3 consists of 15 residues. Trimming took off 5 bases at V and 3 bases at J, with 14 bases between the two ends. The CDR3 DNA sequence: TGTGCCAGCAGTGCCGGGACTATCATTGGAAACACCATATATTTT. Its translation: CASSAGTIIGNTIYF.

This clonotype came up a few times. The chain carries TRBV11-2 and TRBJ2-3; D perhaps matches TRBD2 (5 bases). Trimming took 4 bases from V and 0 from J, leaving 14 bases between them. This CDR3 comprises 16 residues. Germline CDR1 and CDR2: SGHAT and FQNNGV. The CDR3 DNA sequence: TGTGCCAGCAGCTCGGGGAGCGGAGTTAGCACAGATACGCAGTATTTT. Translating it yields CASSSGSGVSTDTQYF.

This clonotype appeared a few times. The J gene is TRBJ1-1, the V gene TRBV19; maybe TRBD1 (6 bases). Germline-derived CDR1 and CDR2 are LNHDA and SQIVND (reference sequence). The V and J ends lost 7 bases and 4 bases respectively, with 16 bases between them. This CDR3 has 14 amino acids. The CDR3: CASTPAGTRTEAFF. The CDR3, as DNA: TGTGCCAGTACTCCGGCCGGGACACGCACTGAAGCTTTCTTT.

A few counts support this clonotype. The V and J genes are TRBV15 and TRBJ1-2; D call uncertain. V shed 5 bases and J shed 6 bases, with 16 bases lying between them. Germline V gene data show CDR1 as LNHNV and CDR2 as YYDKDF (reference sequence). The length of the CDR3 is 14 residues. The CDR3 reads CATSLAYASNGYTF. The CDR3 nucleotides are TGTGCCACCAGCCTCGCTTACGCCAGCAATGGCTACACCTTC.

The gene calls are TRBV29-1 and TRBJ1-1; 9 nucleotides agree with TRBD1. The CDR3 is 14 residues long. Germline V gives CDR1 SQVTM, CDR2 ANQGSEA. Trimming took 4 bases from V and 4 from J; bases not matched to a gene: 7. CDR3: CSVGDTTGGTEAFF. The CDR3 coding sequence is TGCAGCGTTGGGGATACGACAGGGGGCACTGAAGCTTTCTTT.

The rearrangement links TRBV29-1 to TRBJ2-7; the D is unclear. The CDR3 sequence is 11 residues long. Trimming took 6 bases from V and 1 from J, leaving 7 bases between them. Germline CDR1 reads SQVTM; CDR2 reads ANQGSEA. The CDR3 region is CSVRDSYEQYF. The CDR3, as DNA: TGCAGCGTAAGGGATTCCTACGAGCAGTACTTC.

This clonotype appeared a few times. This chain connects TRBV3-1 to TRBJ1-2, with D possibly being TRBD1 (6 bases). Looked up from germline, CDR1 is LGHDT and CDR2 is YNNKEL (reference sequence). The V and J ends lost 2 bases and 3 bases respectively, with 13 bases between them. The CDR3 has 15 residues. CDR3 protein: CASSQQGTTHYGYTF. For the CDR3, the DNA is TGTGCCAGCAGCCAACAGGGGACTACTCACTATGGCTACACCTTC.

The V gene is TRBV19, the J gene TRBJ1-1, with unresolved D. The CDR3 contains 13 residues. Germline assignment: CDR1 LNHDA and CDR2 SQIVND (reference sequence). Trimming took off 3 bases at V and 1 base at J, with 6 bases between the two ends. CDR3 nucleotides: TGTGCCAGTAGTATCTCCGGGAACACTGAAGCTTTCTTT. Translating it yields CASSISGNTEAFF.

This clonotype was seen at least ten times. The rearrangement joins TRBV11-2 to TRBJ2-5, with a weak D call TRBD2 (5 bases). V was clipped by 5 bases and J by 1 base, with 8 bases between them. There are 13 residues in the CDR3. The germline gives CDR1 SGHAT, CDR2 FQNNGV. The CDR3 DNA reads TGTGCCAGCAGCCCCGGGGTCCAAGAGACCCAGTACTTC. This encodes CASSPGVQETQYF. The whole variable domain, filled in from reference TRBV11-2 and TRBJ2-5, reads EAGVAQSPRYKIIEKRQSVAFWCNPISGHATLYWYQQILGQGPKLLIQFQNNGVVDDSQLPKDRFSAERLKGVDSTLKIQPAKLEDSAVYLCASSPGVQETQYFGPGTRLLVL.

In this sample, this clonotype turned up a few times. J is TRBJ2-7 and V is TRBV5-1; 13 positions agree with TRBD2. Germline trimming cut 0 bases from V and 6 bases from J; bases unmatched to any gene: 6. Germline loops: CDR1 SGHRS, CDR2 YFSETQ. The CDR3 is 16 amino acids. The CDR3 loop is CASSLGGLAGAGEQYF. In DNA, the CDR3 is TGCGCCAGCAGCTTGGGTGGACTAGCGGGAGCGGGCGAGCAGTACTTC.

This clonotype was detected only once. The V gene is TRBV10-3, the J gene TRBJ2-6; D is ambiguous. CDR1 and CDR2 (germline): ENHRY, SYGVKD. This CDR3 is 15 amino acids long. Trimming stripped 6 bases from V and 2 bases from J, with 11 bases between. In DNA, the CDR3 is TGTGCCATCAGACCGGTCGCCACTGGGGCCAACGTCCTGACTTTC. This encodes CAIRPVATGANVLTF.

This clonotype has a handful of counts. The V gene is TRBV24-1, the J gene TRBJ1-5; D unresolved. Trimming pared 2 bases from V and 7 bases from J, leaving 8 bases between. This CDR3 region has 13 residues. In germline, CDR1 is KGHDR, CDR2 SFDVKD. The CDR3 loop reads CATSDSRWQPQHF. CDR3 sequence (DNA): TGTGCCACCAGTGATTCCCGGTGGCAGCCCCAGCATTTT.

The CDR3 DNA reads as TGTGCCAGCAGCCAAGATGAGGCGGGAGGACCTCAAGAGACCCAGTACTTC. Its translation is CASSQDEAGGPQETQYF. The chain uses TRBV4-2 and TRBJ2-5, with 8 bases identical to TRBD2. V lost 0 bases, J lost 2 bases, and 8 bases stayed unmatched. Germline-derived CDR1 and CDR2 are LGHNA and YNFKEQ. The CDR3 covers 17 residues.